One and the same sample provided the 25 T cell receptor beta chains below, sequenced in a study of T-cell reconstitution after alpha-beta-depleted transplantation in children. TCRbeta library construction was performed incorporating unique molecular identifiers. TCRdb re-called the PCR reads with MiXCR, one entry per CDR3 protein. The sample contains hundreds of thousands of distinct CDR3 sequences, around 16% of which appear only once. Here the sequenced sample was PBMCs from the stem cell graft donor, taken from the stem cell graft. The receptors were gathered from a human donor who donated a stem cell graft to a child with acute myeloid leukemia.

This clonotype was counted many times. V is TRBV6-5 and J is TRBJ2-1; D possibly corresponds to TRBD2 (5 bases). Deletions cut 5 bases from V and 3 bases from J, with 11 bases between. Per germline, CDR1 MNHEY and CDR2 SVGAGI. The CDR3 loop spans 14 amino acids. CDR3 in amino acids: CASSPSGSYNEQFF. CDR3 DNA: TGTGCCAGCAGTCCCTCGGGGAGCTACAATGAGCAGTTCTTC.

The V call is TRBV9, the J call TRBJ2-3; perhaps D is TRBD1 or TRBD2 (5 bases each). Per the germline V gene, CDR1 is SGDLS and CDR2 is YYNGEE. CDR3 size: 14 residues. The ends were cut back, 3 bases at V and 2 bases at J, with 10 bases in the middle. CDR3 sequence (DNA): TGTGCCAGCAGCGGTCAGGGAGCCACAGATACGCAGTATTTT. It translates to CASSGQGATDTQYF.

This clonotype was counted ten times or more. V usage is TRBV29-1 and J usage is TRBJ2-1; a possible D gene is TRBD2 (7 bases). The CDR3 spans 13 residues. Germline V gives CDR1 SQVTM, CDR2 ANQGSEA. Trimming removed 5 bases from V and 6 bases from J, with 14 bases in between. The CDR3 loop is CSVCGGAVNEQFF. The CDR3 DNA is TGCAGCGTTTGTGGGGGGGCCGTCAATGAGCAGTTCTTC.

This clonotype turned up a few times. The CDR3 coding sequence is TGCGCCAGCGGAGACAGGGGGCATCAGCCCCAGCATTTT. Its protein is CASGDRGHQPQHF. The chain is built from TRBV5-1 and TRBJ1-5; 10 bases fit TRBD1. J was trimmed by 5 bases and V by 7 bases; bases with no gene match: 3. This CDR3 region has 13 residues. Per germline, CDR1 SGHRS and CDR2 YFSETQ. Full variable domain (missing parts from reference TRBV5-1 and TRBJ1-5): KAGVTQTPRYLIKTRGQQVTLSCSPISGHRSVSWYQQTPGQGLQFLFEYFSETQRNKGNFPGRFSGRQFSNSRSEMNVSTLELGDSALYLCASGDRGHQPQHFGDGTRLSIL.

J is TRBJ2-1 and V is TRBV15, with 9 positions matching TRBD2. CDR3 length: 16 residues. Per the germline V gene, CDR1 is LNHNV and CDR2 is YYDKDF (reference sequence). The trim removed 3 bases at V and 8 bases at J, leaving 11 bases unmatched. For the CDR3, the DNA is TGTGCCACCAGCAGTGACGTGCGGGGGGGCCTGGATGAGCAGTTCTTC. This codes for CATSSDVRGGLDEQFF.

The table lists this clonotype with a few counts. The chain uses TRBV25-1 and TRBJ2-5; D is ambiguous. The germline CDR1 and CDR2 sequences are MGHDK and SYGVNS. The length of the CDR3 is 13 residues. V lost 3 bases to trimming and J lost 3 bases, with 8 bases between them. The CDR3 DNA is TGTGCCAGCAGTGACGATCAGAAAGAGACCCAGTACTTC. It translates to CASSDDQKETQYF. Variable domain in full (rest from reference TRBV25-1 and TRBJ2-5): EADIYQTPRYLVIGTGKKITLECSQTMGHDKMYWYQQDPGMELHLIHYSYGVNSTEKGDLSSESTVSRIRTEHFPLTLESARPSHTSQYLCASSDDQKETQYFGPGTRLLVL.

The chain joins TRBV27 to TRBJ2-7; possibly TRBD1 for D (7 bases). CDR3 size: 18 residues. CDR1 is MNHEY, CDR2 SMNVEV, per germline (reference sequence). This chain's CDR3 is CTSTAGGSADRGSYEQYV. The CDR3 region has the DNA TGCACCAGCACCGCAGGGGGGTCAGCCGATCGCGGATCCTACGAGCAGTACGTC.

This clonotype showed up many times. The chain recombines TRBV20-1 with TRBJ1-1; 8 nucleotides agree with TRBD1. The CDR3 runs 15 residues. Trimming removed 5 bases from V and 0 bases from J; junction bases left unmatched: 8. Germline V gene lookup returns CDR1 DFQATT and CDR2 SNEGSKA (reference sequence). The CDR3 bases are TGCAGTGCTCCGGGGGACAGGCCTATGAACACTGAAGCTTTCTTT. Encoded protein: CSAPGDRPMNTEAFF.

This clonotype appeared many times. This chain links TRBV6-2 or TRBV6-3 with TRBJ2-7, with TRBD1 as a possible D gene (6 bases). Germline V gene lookup returns CDR1 MNHEY and CDR2 SVGEGT. Between the trimmed V and J ends, which lost 4 bases and 11 bases, there was a span of 18 bases. This CDR3 is 13 amino acids long. The CDR3 region is CASSWPGEVREYF. The CDR3 region has the DNA TGTGCCAGCAGTTGGCCAGGGGAAGTTCGTGAGTACTTC.

The chain uses TRBV4-1 and TRBJ2-5, with TRBD2 matching over 9 bases. The V gene's germline CDR1 is MGHRA and CDR2 YSYEKL. This CDR3 is 16 amino acids long. J gave up 1 base and V 4 bases, and 7 bases lay outside the gene matches. CDR3 residues: CASSPRLAASQETQYF. For the CDR3, the DNA is TGCGCCAGCAGCCCCCGACTAGCGGCTAGCCAAGAGACCCAGTACTTC.

This clonotype was seen only a few times. V gene TRBV5-1 combines with J gene TRBJ2-4; the D call may be TRBD1 or TRBD2 (5 bases each). The CDR3 spans 15 residues. With 4 bases removed from V and 5 bases from J, the gap between germline ends came to 16 bases. Germline CDR1 is SGHRS and CDR2 is YFSETQ. The CDR3 sequence: CASSPEGPLQNIQYF. The DNA for the CDR3 is TGCGCCAGCAGCCCTGAGGGGCCGCTACAAAACATTCAGTACTTC.

The chain uses TRBV20-1 and TRBJ1-5; no clear D gene. Germline V gene data show CDR1 as DFQATT and CDR2 as SNEGSKA (reference sequence). Trimming left V 0 bases short and J 4 bases short, with 16 bases between. This CDR3 is built from 16 residues. Here the CDR3 DNA reads TGCAGTGCTAGAGATGAGTGGGAGGAAATGAATCAGCCCCAGCATTTT. As protein: CSARDEWEEMNQPQHF.

This clonotype was detected many times. The rearrangement joins TRBV29-1 to TRBJ2-5, with D perhaps matching TRBD1 (5 bases). V lost 7 bases and J lost 1, with 13 bases in between. Germline CDR1 is SQVTM and CDR2 is ANQGSEA. The length of the CDR3 is 13 residues. CDR3 loop: CSARTSTQETQYF. CDR3 bases: TGCAGCGCCCGGACAAGTACCCAAGAGACCCAGTACTTC.

This rearrangement joins TRBV20-1 to TRBJ2-1; D unresolved. Trimming took 4 bases from V and 7 from J, leaving 11 bases between them. The germline V gene encodes CDR1 DFQATT and CDR2 SNEGSKA (reference sequence). CDR3 length: 12 residues. The CDR3 DNA is TGCAGTGCTAAAAGGGCCGGGAATGAGCAGTTCTTC. This codes for CSAKRAGNEQFF.

This clonotype was seen only a few times. The genes are TRBV6-2 or TRBV6-3 and TRBJ2-7; TRBD2 is a possible D gene (7 bases). Trimming took 10 bases from V and 4 from J, leaving 17 bases between them. This CDR3 is built from 13 residues. Germline V gives CDR1 MNHEY, CDR2 SVGEGT. The CDR3 reads CATQRGGTYEQYF. The CDR3 nucleotides are TGTGCCACTCAGAGGGGAGGGACATACGAGCAGTACTTC.

The sample holds many counts of this clonotype. The chain combines TRBV20-1 with TRBJ2-3, with TRBD1 matching over 11 bases. The CDR3 covers 16 residues. V was pared by 5 bases and J by 2 bases, with 9 bases of the junction left unmatched. From germline, CDR1 is DFQATT and CDR2 SNEGSKA (reference sequence). The CDR3 protein is CSASLRDRGNTDTQYF. CDR3 coding DNA: TGCAGTGCTTCACTACGGGACAGGGGGAACACAGATACGCAGTATTTT.

This clonotype was recorded a few times. The CDR3 DNA follows: TGCAGTGCTAGACCTCTAGCGGGGTTTGGAGATGAGCAGTTCTTC. This encodes CSARPLAGFGDEQFF. The chain uses TRBV20-1 and TRBJ2-1, with 9 bases fitting TRBD2. The CDR3 is 15 amino acids. Germline V CDR1 and CDR2: DFQATT, SNEGSKA (reference sequence). Losses at the gene ends were 2 bases for V and 8 bases for J; bases not matched to a gene: 10.

This clonotype was seen a few times. This chain connects TRBV20-1 to TRBJ2-7; 9 bases agree with TRBD2. CDR1 and CDR2 from the germline V gene are DFQATT and SNEGSKA (reference sequence). With 5 bases clipped from V and 3 bases from J, the junction kept 5 bases outside the gene matches. The CDR3 sequence is 13 residues long. The CDR3: CSAFDSGGYEQYF. CDR3 DNA: TGCAGTGCTTTCGATAGCGGGGGCTACGAGCAGTACTTC.

This chain connects TRBV5-5 to TRBJ1-5; D unclear. The V and J ends lost 0 bases and 7 bases respectively, with 14 bases between them. Looked up from germline, CDR1 is SGHKS and CDR2 is YYEKEE (reference sequence). CDR3 length: 15 residues. The chain's CDR3 is CASSLGWGSSQPQHF. DNA of the CDR3: TGTGCCAGCAGCTTGGGGTGGGGTTCGAGCCAGCCCCAGCATTTT.

This clonotype was seen only a few times. The chain carries TRBV13 and TRBJ1-6; D is perhaps TRBD1 (5 bases). From germline, CDR1 is PRHDT and CDR2 FYEKMQ (reference sequence). This CDR3 is built from 13 residues. The V end lost 3 bases, the J end lost 8 bases, and 8 bases lay between the germline ends. CDR3 loop: CASSLPGDSPLHF. The CDR3 DNA reads as TGTGCCAGCAGCTTGCCGGGGGATTCACCCCTCCACTTT. Supplemented by reference TRBV13 and TRBJ1-6, the full variable domain reads AAGVIQSPRHLIKEKRETATLKCYPIPRHDTVYWYQQGPGQDPQFLISFYEKMQSDKGSIPDRFSAQQFSDYHSELNMSSLELGDSALYFCASSLPGDSPLHFGNGTRLTVT.

The table lists this clonotype with many counts. The chain recombines TRBV11-2 with TRBJ2-1, with D unresolved. The CDR3 length is 13 residues. With 1 base removed from V and 5 bases from J, the gap between germline ends came to 6 bases. Looked up from germline, CDR1 is SGHAT and CDR2 is FQNNGV. The CDR3 sequence: CASSLVDHNEQFF. CDR3 DNA: TGTGCCAGCAGCTTAGTAGACCACAATGAGCAGTTCTTC.

This clonotype appeared many times. The genes are TRBV9 and TRBJ1-2; perhaps TRBD1 as D (6 bases). V gave up 4 bases and J gave up 2 bases, with 12 bases separating them. Germline V gene lookup returns CDR1 SGDLS and CDR2 YYNGEE. This CDR3 is 14 amino acids long. The CDR3 bases are TGTGCCAGCAGCATAACCACAGGGAACTATGGCTACACCTTC. Amino acid sequence: CASSITTGNYGYTF.

The table lists this clonotype with many counts. The chain links TRBV20-1 to TRBJ1-5; D is undetermined. Germline V gene sequence: CDR1 DFQATT, CDR2 SNEGSKA (reference sequence). The CDR3 extends over 12 amino acids. The V end was cut by 6 bases, the J end by 3 bases, with 9 bases between. The CDR3 bases are TGCAGTGCAAACACCTACAATCAGCCCCAGCATTTT. Translating it yields CSANTYNQPQHF.

The sample holds a few counts of this clonotype. This chain links TRBV10-3 with TRBJ2-2, with D perhaps assigned TRBD1 or TRBD2 (5 bases each). Germline V lookup: CDR1 ENHRY, CDR2 SYGVKD. V was cut by 3 bases and J by 5 bases, with 7 bases left in between. The CDR3 totals 13 residues. This CDR3 reads CAISDRETGELFF. In DNA, the CDR3 is TGTGCCATCAGTGACAGGGAGACCGGGGAGCTGTTTTTT.

This clonotype was detected only a few times. The chain has TRBV20-1 and TRBJ2-7, with D possibly being TRBD1 or TRBD2 (5 bases each). Germline CDR1 and CDR2: DFQATT and SNEGSKA (reference sequence). V was shortened by 1 base and J by 3 bases, with 19 bases between the two germline ends. CDR3 length equals 16 residues. CDR3 sequence (DNA): TGCAGTGCTAGAGCGACCGGGGCCCCCCGAGGCTACGAGCAGTACTTC. As protein: CSARATGAPRGYEQYF.